These T cell receptor beta chains were read from a single sample in a study of shared clonotypes between healthy human individuals. Here immunoSEQ multiplex PCR was the method, and the copy in TCRdb shows in-frame clones only, minus some. This sample carries hundreds of thousands of clones, 95% to 97% of them seen once, and the ten largest clones take roughly 0.1%. Sample: naive CD8+ T cells sorted from blood. The origin of the receptors is a woman aged 25 to 39 in good health. Each CDR3 is given with its conserved first and last residue. Fields, in order: V gene, D gene, clone size, J gene, CDR3 DNA, CDR3 protein. D genes are given only for firm matches. Rows may omit the clone size; those that give it use once, few, many or a size class.

>TRBV27|.|.|TRBJ2-1
TGTGCCAGCATTAGCCTGCCCTACAATGAGCAGTTCTTC
CASISLPYNEQFF
>TRBV5-1|TRBD1|once|TRBJ1-2
TGCGCCAGCAGCAAGACGGGACAGAACGCTAACTATGGCTACACCTTC
CASSKTGQNANYGYTF
>TRBV27|TRBD1|.|TRBJ1-5
TGTGCCAGCAGCGGGACAGGGCTTATGTCCCAGCATTTT
CASSGTGLMSQHF
>TRBV12-1|.|few|TRBJ1-5
TGTGCCAGCAGCTTTAACAGGGACCAGCATTTT
CASSFNRDQHF
>TRBV10-1|.|once|TRBJ2-2
TGCGCCAGCAGTGACATAAGGACAGATAACACCGGGGAGCTGTTTTTT
CASSDIRTDNTGELFF
>TRBV7-6|.|.|TRBJ1-1
TGTGCCAGCAGCCCGACCTACGGGTTTTTCACTGAAGCTTTCTTT
CASSPTYGFFTEAFF
>TRBV5-6|.|once|TRBJ1-3
TGTGCCAGCAGCCCTGGGGCCAGGACGTTTGGAAACACCATATATTTT
CASSPGARTFGNTIYF
>TRBV9|TRBD1|.|TRBJ2-7
TGTGCCAGCAGCGTAGGGGACAGCACCTACGAGCAGTACTTC
CASSVGDSTYEQYF
>TRBV20-1|.|.|TRBJ2-5
TGCAGTGCGACAGGAGTAGAGACCCAGTACTTC
CSATGVETQYF
>TRBV6-1|.|.|TRBJ2-7
TGTGCCAGCAGTGATAGGCTCACTCCTTACGAGCAGTACTTC
CASSDRLTPYEQYF
>TRBV4-1|.|.|TRBJ2-1
TGCGCCAGCAGCCAAGGGGTACAGCGGAGGGACAATGAGCAGTTCTTC
CASSQGVQRRDNEQFF
>TRBV6-6|TRBD1|.|TRBJ2-7
TGTGCCAGCAGTTACGTGGGGACAGGGGGTCTGCAGTACTTC
CASSYVGTGGLQYF
>TRBV7-3|.|.|TRBJ2-3
TGTGCCAGCAGCGACATCGGGGGAAGCACAGATACGCAGTATTTT
CASSDIGGSTDTQYF
>TRBV5-6|.|.|TRBJ2-7
TGTGCCAGCAGCTTGGGGGACGGGGCCGCTGCTAGCTCCTACGAGCAGTACTTC
CASSLGDGAAASSYEQYF
>TRBV11-2|.|once|TRBJ1-1
TGTGCCAGCAGCTATTCGACAGGCCCGGACACTGAAGCTTTCTTT
CASSYSTGPDTEAFF
>TRBV27|.|.|TRBJ2-7
TGTGCCAGCAGTTTCAGCGCTTCCTACGAGCAGTACTTC
CASSFSASYEQYF
>TRBV5-6|.|once|TRBJ1-5
TGTGCCAGCAGCTTAGGGCCACGCGGCAATCAGCCCCAGCATTTT
CASSLGPRGNQPQHF
>TRBV5-4|.|once|TRBJ2-1
TGTGCTACAGGACTTGACAATGAGCAGTTCTTC
CATGLDNEQFF
>TRBV2|TRBD2|.|TRBJ2-7
TGTGCCAGCAGTGAATCGTCACTAGCGGGAGACAATTTTGAGTACTTC
CASSESSLAGDNFEYF
>TRBV28|TRBD2|.|TRBJ2-1
TGTGCCACCTCCGGCACAGTAGCGGGGATTAACAATGAGCAGTTCTTC
CATSGTVAGINNEQFF
>TRBV5-6|.|.|TRBJ1-3
TGTGCCAGCAGCTTGCGGCCGGGCTCTGGAAACACCATATATTTT
CASSLRPGSGNTIYF
>TRBV19|.|.|TRBJ2-3
TGTGCCAGTAGTCCCAGCGCCCGGATGTCAGATACGCAGTATTTT
CASSPSARMSDTQYF
>TRBV21-1|.|.|TRBJ2-7
TGTGCCAGCAGCATCGTGCCTAGCGGGAGGCACGAGCAGTACTTC
CASSIVPSGRHEQYF
>TRBV5-6|TRBD2|.|TRBJ2-7
TGTGCCAGCAGCGTTGGACTAGCGGGATACGAGCAGTACTTC
CASSVGLAGYEQYF
>TRBV11-2|TRBD1|.|TRBJ1-5
TGTGCCAGCAGCTCCGGACAGGGTGGGCATCAGCCCCAGCATTTT
CASSSGQGGHQPQHF
>TRBV2|TRBD1|.|TRBJ2-1
TGTGCCAGCGGAGCAACAGGGGCCAATGAGCAGTTCTTC
CASGATGANEQFF
>TRBV7-9|.|.|TRBJ2-5
TGTGCCAGCAGCTTAGCGCAGGGGTTGCAAGAGACCCAGTACTTC
CASSLAQGLQETQYF
>TRBV5-1|.|.|TRBJ2-5
TGCGCCAGCAGCTGGGGGTCACGAGAGACCCAGTACTTC
CASSWGSRETQYF
>TRBV27|.|.|TRBJ1-5
TGTGCCAGCAGTTTCCGAACAGGGCTAAATCAGCCCCAGCATTTT
CASSFRTGLNQPQHF
>TRBV28|.|.|TRBJ2-7
TGTGCCAGCCGTTTTGCGGGGGCCAACGAGCAGTACTTC
CASRFAGANEQYF
>TRBV28|.|once|TRBJ2-3
TGTGCCAGCCGGACCAGGGTTGGTACAGATACGCAGTATTTT
CASRTRVGTDTQYF
>TRBV6-5|TRBD2|once|TRBJ2-2
TGTGCCAGCACCTCGGGAGGGGGTGGCGGGGAGCTGTTTTTT
CASTSGGGGGELFF
>TRBV19|TRBD1|.|TRBJ2-7
TGTGCCAGTAGGGGCCGGGACAGGGCTTTCGAGCAGTACTTC
CASRGRDRAFEQYF
>TRBV2|.|.|TRBJ2-7
TGTGCCAGCAGTGAAGTAGGCGGCTCCTACGAGCAGTACTTC
CASSEVGGSYEQYF
>TRBV7-2|.|.|TRBJ1-1
TGTGCCAGCAGCTTAGGACTGGGACTCCCGAACACTGAAGCTTTCTTT
CASSLGLGLPNTEAFF
>TRBV5-1|TRBD1|.|TRBJ2-3
TGCGCCAGCAGCTTGGTAGAGACAGGGGTTGATACGCAGTATTTT
CASSLVETGVDTQYF
>TRBV7-6|TRBD1|.|TRBJ1-2
TGTGCCAGCAGCCTCCTACAGGGGACCTATGGCTACACCTTC
CASSLLQGTYGYTF
>TRBV5-1|TRBD2|.|TRBJ2-1
TGCGCCAGCAGCACGGCATCTCCGGGACTAGCCTACAATGAGCAGTTCTTC
CASSTASPGLAYNEQFF
>TRBV19|.|.|TRBJ1-5
TGTGCCAGTAGCTGGGACTTCAATCAGCCCCAGCATTTT
CASSWDFNQPQHF
>TRBV4-1|.|.|TRBJ2-6
TGCGCCAGCAGCCAAGCCCAGGGACCCCCCGCGGCGGGGGCCAACGTCCTGACTTTC
CASSQAQGPPAAGANVLTF
>TRBV7-6|TRBD2|.|TRBJ2-1
TGTGCCAGCAGCTTACGGTTAGCGGGGCTCAATGAGCAGTTCTTC
CASSLRLAGLNEQFF
>TRBV4-1|.|.|TRBJ2-7
TGCGCCAGCAGCCAAAACCTGGGGGACTACGAGCAGTACTTC
CASSQNLGDYEQYF
>TRBV28|.|.|TRBJ1-3
TGTGCCAGCAATTGGAAACAGGGTTCGGACACCATATATTTT
CASNWKQGSDTIYF
>TRBV5-6|.|once|TRBJ2-1
TGTGCCAGCAGCTTGGGCGGATTAAGCTCCTACAATGAGCAGTTCTTC
CASSLGGLSSYNEQFF
>TRBV5-1|.|.|TRBJ2-4
TGCGCCAGCACGTTACGGGGGGCGGCCAAAAACATTCAGTACTTC
CASTLRGAAKNIQYF
>TRBV30|.|.|TRBJ2-2
TGTGCCTGGAGTGTACGCGTAGGAGAGGGGGACACCGGGGAGCTGTTTTTT
CAWSVRVGEGDTGELFF
>TRBV27|.|.|TRBJ1-2
TGTGCCAGCAGTTTATCCAGATTCTATGGCTACACCTTC
CASSLSRFYGYTF
>TRBV28|.|.|TRBJ2-7
TGTGCCAGCACCCCCCAGCACGGATCCTACGAGCAGTACTTC
CASTPQHGSYEQYF
>TRBV27|.|.|TRBJ2-7
TGTGCCAGCAGTCCCCGACTAGGGACCGAGCAGTACTTC
CASSPRLGTEQYF